This is a list of T cell receptor beta chains from one sample in a study of a mutant IDH1 vaccine in newly diagnosed glioma. The assay was immunoSEQ multiplex PCR, and TCRdb's table has in-frame clones only and misses some. The sample has about 51,000 clones, 78% seen once. Their recognized antigens are unknown. Sequencing used PBMCs, obtained from a glioma patient whose treatment included an IDH1 peptide vaccine. These receptor sequences come from a woman aged 40 to 49 with glioma. CDR3s include the opening cysteine and the closing phenylalanine or tryptophan. A D gene is named only where the DNA matches it firmly. Rows may omit the clone size; those that give it use once, few, many or a size class.

j_call: TRBJ1-5
v_call: TRBV7-9
clone_size: NA
d_call: NA
cdr3_aa: CASSGGGGNQPQHF
cdr3_nt: TGTGCCAGCAGCGGCGGGGGAGGCAATCAGCCCCAGCATTTT

j_call: TRBJ1-1
v_call: TRBV7-9
clone_size: NA
d_call: TRBD1
cdr3_aa: CASSHGQGLDTEAFF
cdr3_nt: TGTGCCAGCAGCCACGGACAGGGATTGGACACTGAAGCTTTCTTT

j_call: TRBJ1-5
v_call: TRBV6-6
clone_size: NA
d_call: TRBD1
cdr3_aa: CASSPQGAYQPQHF
cdr3_nt: TGTGCCAGCAGCCCCCAGGGGGCTTATCAGCCCCAGCATTTT

j_call: TRBJ2-5
v_call: TRBV2
clone_size: once
d_call: NA
cdr3_aa: CASSPRSGRQETQYF
cdr3_nt: TGTGCCAGCAGTCCCAGGTCTGGGCGTCAAGAGACCCAGTACTTC

j_call: TRBJ2-7
v_call: TRBV9
clone_size: NA
d_call: NA
cdr3_aa: CASSRDAGYYHEQYF
cdr3_nt: TGTGCCAGCAGCCGGGACGCGGGGTACTATCACGAGCAGTACTTC

j_call: TRBJ1-1
v_call: TRBV9
clone_size: NA
d_call: NA
cdr3_aa: CASSRVNTEAFF
cdr3_nt: TGTGCCAGCAGCAGAGTGAACACTGAAGCTTTCTTT

j_call: TRBJ1-2
v_call: TRBV6-5
clone_size: once
d_call: NA
cdr3_aa: CASSYPGTKSPYGYTF
cdr3_nt: TGTGCCAGCAGTTACCCCGGGACAAAAAGCCCCTATGGCTACACCTTC

j_call: TRBJ2-3
v_call: TRBV7-2
clone_size: NA
d_call: NA
cdr3_aa: CASSLVWLVTDTQYF
cdr3_nt: TGTGCCAGCAGCTTAGTGTGGCTGGTTACAGATACGCAGTATTTT

j_call: TRBJ1-3
v_call: TRBV6-6
clone_size: once
d_call: NA
cdr3_aa: CASSVAGSSGNTIYF
cdr3_nt: TGTGCCAGCAGTGTCGCCGGGTCCTCTGGAAACACCATATATTTT

j_call: TRBJ1-5
v_call: TRBV6-1
clone_size: NA
d_call: TRBD1
cdr3_aa: CASSWTGGFNQPQHF
cdr3_nt: TGTGCCAGCAGCTGGACAGGGGGATTTAATCAGCCCCAGCATTTT

j_call: TRBJ2-3
v_call: TRBV7-9
clone_size: NA
d_call: TRBD2
cdr3_aa: CASSLAPSGTTDTQYF
cdr3_nt: TGTGCCAGCAGCTTAGCGCCTAGCGGGACCACAGATACGCAGTATTTT

j_call: TRBJ2-3
v_call: TRBV27
clone_size: NA
d_call: TRBD1
cdr3_aa: CASRTVGQDTQYF
cdr3_nt: TGTGCCAGCAGAACCGTGGGACAGGATACGCAGTATTTT

j_call: TRBJ2-1
v_call: TRBV7-7
clone_size: NA
d_call: TRBD2
cdr3_aa: CASSFSVAGGSEQFF
cdr3_nt: TGTGCTAGCAGCTTTTCCGTAGCGGGGGGAAGTGAGCAGTTCTTC

j_call: TRBJ1-1
v_call: TRBV9
clone_size: few
d_call: NA
cdr3_aa: CASSVLGGGNTEAFF
cdr3_nt: TGTGCCAGCAGCGTATTGGGGGGCGGAAACACTGAAGCTTTCTTT

j_call: TRBJ1-2
v_call: TRBV21-1
clone_size: few
d_call: NA
cdr3_aa: CASISREGQVYGYTF
cdr3_nt: TGTGCCAGCATTTCTCGGGAGGGACAGGTCTATGGCTACACCTTC